Listed here are 28 T cell receptor beta chains from one sample, sequenced in a study of cytomegalovirus exposure and HLA in healthy donors. Use of 60 Vbeta and 13 Jbeta primers characterized the PCR. The repertoire was sequenced with immunoSEQ multiplex PCR; TCRdb's copy has only in-frame clones and lacks some. Here the sample spans 35,000 to 45,000 clones, about 70% being singletons. The sequenced sample consisted of PBMCs. These receptors were taken from a young man in good health and CMV-seronegative.

This chain links TRBV4-3 with TRBJ1-1; D is perhaps TRBD1 (6 bases). V was clipped by 0 bases and J by 0 bases, with 17 bases between them. Germline loops: CDR1 LGHNA, CDR2 YSLEER. This CDR3 contains 18 residues. The CDR3 protein is CASSQDGGAKGMNTEAFF. CDR3 in DNA: TGCGCCAGCAGCCAAGATGGGGGCGCGAAGGGGATGAACACTGAAGCTTTCTTT.

V and J are TRBV20-1 and TRBJ1-4, with a weak D call TRBD1 (5 bases). Germline V gives CDR1 DFQATT, CDR2 SNEGSKA (reference sequence). The length of the CDR3 is 11 residues. Trimming removed 7 bases from V and 7 bases from J, with 10 bases in between. CDR3 amino acids: CSVTDSEKLFF. CDR3 DNA: TGCAGTGTTACAGACAGTGAAAAACTGTTTTTT.

The chain is built from TRBV27 and TRBJ2-1, with D tentatively TRBD2 (6 bases). Trimming pared 1 base from V and 10 bases from J, leaving 8 bases between. The CDR3 contains 12 residues. CDR1 and CDR2 (germline): MNHEY, SMNVEV (reference sequence). CDR3 region: CASSLLGGEQFF. The CDR3 nucleotides read TGTGCCAGCAGTTTATTAGGAGGGGAGCAGTTCTTC.

The chain is built from TRBV6-6 and TRBJ1-1; TRBD1 is a possible D gene (6 bases). The V gene lost 5 bases and the J gene lost 6 bases, with 19 bases spanning the gap. Germline CDR1 MNHNY, CDR2 SVGAGI (reference sequence). The CDR3 runs to 15 residues. As DNA, the CDR3 is TGTGCCAGCAGTGGCCTGCGGGGGCGCGGGTCTGAAGCTTTCTTT. It yields the protein CASSGLRGRGSEAFF.

The chain couples TRBV6-5 to TRBJ1-2; tentative D call: TRBD1 (6 bases). CDR3 length: 16 amino acids. Trimming removed 4 bases at V and 6 bases at J, with 21 bases between. Germline V CDR1 and CDR2: MNHEY, SVGAGI. Here the CDR3 DNA reads TGTGCCAGCAGTTCCTCAATTGTAGAGGGGGTCCATGGCTACACCTTC. This translates into CASSSSIVEGVHGYTF.

This clone was found a few times. This sequence joins TRBV6-1 and TRBJ2-2; 7 bases are a match to TRBD2. Germline CDR1 reads MNHNS; CDR2 reads SASEGT. V was pared by 6 bases and J by 6 bases, with 7 bases of the junction left unmatched. The CDR3 has 14 residues. CDR3 region: CASSEGSGSGELFF. CDR3 DNA: TGTGCCAGCAGCGAGGGTAGCGGGTCCGGGGAGCTGTTTTTT.

The chain uses TRBV6-1 and TRBJ2-7, with TRBD1 matching over 9 bases. V was pared by 6 bases and J by 2 bases, with 5 bases of the junction left unmatched. Germline lookup yields CDR1 MNHNS and CDR2 SASEGT. The CDR3 sequence is 14 residues long. CDR3 residues: CASRPGQGTYEQYF. The CDR3 nucleotides are TGTGCCAGCAGACCGGGACAGGGTACCTACGAGCAGTACTTC.

This rearrangement joins TRBV28 to TRBJ1-6; TRBD1 aligns across 10 bases. This CDR3 has 15 residues. Trimming at V came to 5 bases and at J to 8 bases, leaving 6 bases not matched to a gene. Germline CDR1 MDHEN, CDR2 SYDVKM. The CDR3 region is CASSITGTGDSPLHF. The CDR3 nucleotides read TGTGCCAGCAGTATCACCGGGACAGGGGATTCACCCCTCCACTTT.

The chain is built from TRBV6-5 and TRBJ2-5; D ambiguous. Germline V lookup: CDR1 MNHEY, CDR2 SVGAGI. The ends were cut back, 2 bases at V and 0 bases at J, with 7 bases in the middle. CDR3 size: 14 residues. The CDR3 here is CASSYERYQETQYF. For the CDR3, the DNA is TGTGCCAGCAGTTACGAACGGTACCAAGAGACCCAGTACTTC.

V usage is TRBV5-6 and J usage is TRBJ1-4; D remains ambiguous. Per the germline V gene, CDR1 is SGHDT and CDR2 is YYEEEE. V was pared by 1 base and J by 11 bases, with 15 bases between. The CDR3 is 14 residues long. CDR3 DNA: TGTGCCAGCAGCTTGTCATCTCCGGAGAATAAACTGTTTTTT. Translated: CASSLSSPENKLFF.

There are a few counts of this clone. V and J are TRBV4-3 and TRBJ1-6; possibly TRBD1 for D (6 bases). Germline V lookup: CDR1 LGHNA, CDR2 YSLEER. This CDR3 region has 16 residues. V was trimmed by 0 bases and J by 9 bases, leaving 15 bases between them. CDR3 sequence: CASSQDKNRVTSPLHF. CDR3 DNA: TGCGCCAGCAGCCAAGATAAGAACAGGGTGACTTCACCCCTCCACTTT.

The rearrangement links TRBV25-1 to TRBJ1-2; 8 nucleotides match TRBD1. The germline CDR1 and CDR2 sequences are MGHDK and SYGVNS. The CDR3 sequence is 15 residues long. V lost 5 bases and J lost 9; bases outside the gene matches: 14. The CDR3 DNA is TGTGCCAGCAGTTTGACTGGACAGGGAAAAAGCAGCTACACCTTC. Protein sequence: CASSLTGQGKSSYTF.

The chain links TRBV7-9 to TRBJ2-7, with 12 bases fitting TRBD2. J gave up 5 bases and V 5 bases, and 4 bases lay outside the gene matches. Germline CDR1 is SEHNR and CDR2 is FQNEAQ (reference sequence). This CDR3 has 14 residues. The CDR3 is CASSRLAGVDEQYF. The CDR3, as DNA: TGTGCCAGCAGCCGACTAGCGGGAGTGGACGAGCAGTACTTC.

The gene calls are TRBV4-3 and TRBJ1-6; TRBD1 aligns across 11 bases. V lost 1 base to trimming and J lost 14 bases; unmatched junction nucleotides: 7. CDR3 length: 15 amino acids. CDR1 is LGHNA, CDR2 YSLEER, per germline. The CDR3 nucleotides read TGCGCCAGCAGCCAAGTGGGACAGGGGGTTGGGTCCCTCCACTTT. The encoded protein is CASSQVGQGVGSLHF.

The chain combines TRBV2 with TRBJ2-7; a possible D gene is TRBD1 (5 bases). Germline CDR1 SNHLY, CDR2 FYNNEI. The length of the CDR3 is 14 residues. V was trimmed by 3 bases and J by 3 bases, leaving 12 bases between them. As DNA, the CDR3 is TGTGCCAGCAGTGAGAGACAGTTTAACTACGAGCAGTACTTC. It is translated as CASSERQFNYEQYF. Full variable domain (rest looked up from reference TRBV2 and TRBJ2-7): EPEVTQTPSHQVTQMGQEVILRCVPISNHLYFYWYRQILGQKVEFLVSFYNNEISEKSEIFDDQFSVERPDGSNFTLKIRSTKLEDSAMYFCASSERQFNYEQYFGPGTRLTVT.

The rearrangement uses TRBV10-3 and TRBJ1-3; D might be TRBD1 (5 bases). Trimming pared 8 bases from V and 2 bases from J, leaving 13 bases between. Germline assignment: CDR1 ENHRY and CDR2 SYGVKD. The CDR3 loop spans 14 amino acids. CDR3 nucleotides: TGTGCCATCGGGCGCAGGGAGGCTGGAAACACCATATATTTT. Translation gives CAIGRREAGNTIYF.

V gene TRBV9 combines with J gene TRBJ2-7; D is possibly TRBD2 (6 bases). The CDR3 is 16 amino acids. V was shortened by 0 bases and J by 5 bases, with 18 bases between the two germline ends. Germline assignment: CDR1 SGDLS and CDR2 YYNGEE. CDR3 sequence (DNA): TGTGCCAGCAGCGTAGCGAGTAGCGGACTTGGGAACGAGCAGTACTTC. Its translation: CASSVASSGLGNEQYF. Looking up the rest from reference TRBV9 and TRBJ2-7 gives the full variable domain: DSGVTQTPKHLITATGQRVTLRCSPRSGDLSVYWYQQSLDQGLQFLIQYYNGEERAKGNILERFSAQQFPDLHSELNLSSLELGDSALYFCASSVASSGLGNEQYFGPGTRLTVT.

The V call is TRBV6-5, the J call TRBJ2-7; TRBD2 matches at 7 bases. Trimming took 6 bases from V and 2 from J; bases not matched to a gene: 10. Germline V gives CDR1 MNHEY, CDR2 SVGAGI. CDR3 length equals 15 residues. The CDR3 bases are TGTGCCAGCAGCCACGATCCGGGACTACCCTACGAGCAGTACTTC. Translating it yields CASSHDPGLPYEQYF.

This clone was seen only a few times. V gene TRBV27 combines with J gene TRBJ2-7, with TRBD1 matching over 9 bases. Losses at the gene ends were 2 bases for V and 3 bases for J; bases not matched to a gene: 2. CDR1 and CDR2 (germline): MNHEY, SMNVEV (reference sequence). The CDR3 runs to 14 residues. The DNA of the CDR3 is TGTGCCAGCAGTTTAAAGGGACAGGGCTACGAGCAGTACTTC. It encodes CASSLKGQGYEQYF.

The rearrangement joins TRBV6-6 to TRBJ2-5; no clear D gene. Germline V CDR1 and CDR2: MNHNY, SVGAGI (reference sequence). The CDR3 spans 15 residues. Deletions cut 4 bases from V and 1 base from J, with 13 bases between. Here the CDR3 reads CASSSPYWFQETQYF. The CDR3 DNA reads TGTGCCAGCAGTTCTCCCTATTGGTTCCAAGAGACCCAGTACTTC.

The table lists this clone with a few counts. The chain carries TRBV15 and TRBJ2-7, with D perhaps TRBD1 (6 bases). This CDR3 has 12 amino acids. The germline CDR1 and CDR2 sequences are LNHNV and YYDKDF (reference sequence). V shed 5 bases and J shed 5 bases, with 10 bases lying between them. The CDR3 region is CATSAGQNEQYF. The CDR3 DNA follows: TGTGCCACCAGCGCTGGACAGAACGAGCAGTACTTC.

This clone was seen more than once but under ten times. The chain carries TRBV7-2 and TRBJ1-5, with D hard to call. CDR1 is SGHTA and CDR2 is FQGNSA in the germline V gene. There are 14 residues in the CDR3. Trimming pared 4 bases from V and 8 bases from J, leaving 15 bases between. The CDR3 bases are TGTGCCAGCAGCTCGGGGAGGGAGACTGAGCCCCAGCATTTT. This gives the protein CASSSGRETEPQHF.

J is TRBJ2-5 and V is TRBV9; a possible D gene is TRBD2 (6 bases). The V and J ends lost 3 bases and 4 bases respectively, with 16 bases between them. In germline, CDR1 is SGDLS, CDR2 YYNGEE. This CDR3 spans 15 amino acids. The CDR3 is CASSAAGTSRETQYF. CDR3 coding DNA: TGTGCCAGCAGCGCAGCCGGGACTTCGCGAGAGACCCAGTACTTC.

V usage is TRBV7-8 and J usage is TRBJ1-1; a possible D gene is TRBD1 (5 bases). V was clipped by 2 bases and J by 3 bases, with 10 bases between them. Per the germline V gene, CDR1 is SGHVS and CDR2 is FQNEAQ. The CDR3 is made up of 14 amino acids. The CDR3: CASSLSGGDTEAFF. CDR3 nucleotides: TGTGCCAGCAGCTTATCCGGGGGGGACACTGAAGCTTTCTTT.

The table lists this clone with a few counts. This chain connects TRBV27 to TRBJ1-2, with 9 bases aligning to TRBD1. The CDR3 covers 14 residues. Germline assignment: CDR1 MNHEY and CDR2 SMNVEV (reference sequence). Trimming took 5 bases from V and 7 from J; bases not matched to a gene: 8. The CDR3 nucleotides read TGTGCCAGCAGTGGGGGACAGGGTTATACTGGCTACACCTTC. Protein product: CASSGGQGYTGYTF.

This clone was seen more than once but under ten times. In DNA form, the CDR3 reads TGTGCCAGCAGTGAGTCCTTAATAATCAGGGACTATGGCTACACCTTC. Its protein is CASSESLIIRDYGYTF. The rearrangement links TRBV6-1 to TRBJ1-2; TRBD1 is a possible D gene (5 bases). The CDR3 totals 16 residues. V was cut by 3 bases and J by 3 bases, with 17 bases left in between. From germline, CDR1 is MNHNS and CDR2 SASEGT.

This chain links TRBV7-2 with TRBJ1-3; no clear D. There are 15 residues in the CDR3. Trimming took off 2 bases at V and 1 base at J, with 9 bases between the two ends. Germline assignment: CDR1 SGHTA and CDR2 FQGNSA. The CDR3 is CASSLNQASGNTIYF. In nucleotides, the CDR3 is TGTGCCAGCAGCTTAAATCAAGCATCTGGAAACACCATATATTTT.

The V and J genes are TRBV5-1 and TRBJ2-7, with unresolved D. This CDR3 has 14 amino acids. The V gene's germline CDR1 is SGHRS and CDR2 YFSETQ. The V end was cut by 0 bases, the J end by 2 bases, with 9 bases between. Here the CDR3 DNA reads TGCGCCAGCAGCTTGGACGCAGGCGCCTACGAGCAGTACTTC. Protein: CASSLDAGAYEQYF.